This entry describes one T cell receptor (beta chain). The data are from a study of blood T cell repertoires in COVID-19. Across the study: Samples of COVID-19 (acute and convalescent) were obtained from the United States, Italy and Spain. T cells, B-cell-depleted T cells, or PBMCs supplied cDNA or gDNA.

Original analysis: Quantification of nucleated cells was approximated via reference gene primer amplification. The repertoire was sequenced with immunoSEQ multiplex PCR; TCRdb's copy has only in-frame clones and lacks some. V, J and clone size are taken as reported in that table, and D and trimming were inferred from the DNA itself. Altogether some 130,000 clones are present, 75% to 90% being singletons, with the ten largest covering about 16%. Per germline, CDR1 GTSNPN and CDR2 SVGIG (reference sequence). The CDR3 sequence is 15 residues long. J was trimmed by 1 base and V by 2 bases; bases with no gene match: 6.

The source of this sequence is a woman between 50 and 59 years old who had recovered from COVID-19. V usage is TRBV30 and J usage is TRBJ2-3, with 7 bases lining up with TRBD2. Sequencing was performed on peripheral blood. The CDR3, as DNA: TGTGCCTGGAGTTTTACTAGCGCTGGCACAGATACGCAGTATTTT. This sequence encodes CAWSFTSAGTDTQYF.